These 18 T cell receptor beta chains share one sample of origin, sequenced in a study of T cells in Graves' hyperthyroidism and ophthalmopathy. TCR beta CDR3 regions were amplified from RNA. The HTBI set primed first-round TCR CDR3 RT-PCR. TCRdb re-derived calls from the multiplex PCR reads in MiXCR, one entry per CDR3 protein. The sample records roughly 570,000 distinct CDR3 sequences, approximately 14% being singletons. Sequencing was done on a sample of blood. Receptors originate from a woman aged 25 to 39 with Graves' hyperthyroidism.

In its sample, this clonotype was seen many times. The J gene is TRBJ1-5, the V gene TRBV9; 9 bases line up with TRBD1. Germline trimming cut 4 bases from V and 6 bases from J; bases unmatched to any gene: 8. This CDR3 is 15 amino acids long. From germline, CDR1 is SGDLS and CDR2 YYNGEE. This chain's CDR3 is CASSPHGQGTQPQHF. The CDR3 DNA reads TGTGCCAGCAGCCCCCACGGACAGGGGACTCAGCCCCAGCATTTT.

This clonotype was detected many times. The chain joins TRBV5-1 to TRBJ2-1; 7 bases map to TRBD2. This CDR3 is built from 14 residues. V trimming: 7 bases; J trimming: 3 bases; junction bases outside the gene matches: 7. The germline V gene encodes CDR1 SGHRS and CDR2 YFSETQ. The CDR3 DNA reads TGCGCCAGCTGCCGGGACTACAACTACAATGAGCAGTTCTTC. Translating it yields CASCRDYNYNEQFF.

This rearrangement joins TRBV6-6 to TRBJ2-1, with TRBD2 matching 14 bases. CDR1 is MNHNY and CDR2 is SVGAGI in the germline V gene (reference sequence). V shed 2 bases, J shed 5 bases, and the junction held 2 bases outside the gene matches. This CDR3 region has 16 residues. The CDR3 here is CASSYGGLAGDNEQFF. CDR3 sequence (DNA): TGTGCCAGCAGTTACGGGGGACTAGCGGGGGACAATGAGCAGTTCTTC.

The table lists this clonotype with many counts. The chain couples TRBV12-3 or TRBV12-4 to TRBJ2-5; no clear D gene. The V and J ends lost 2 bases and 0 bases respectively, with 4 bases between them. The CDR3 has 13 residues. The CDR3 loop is CASSLRNQETQYF. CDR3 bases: TGTGCCAGCAGTTTAAGAAACCAAGAGACCCAGTACTTC.

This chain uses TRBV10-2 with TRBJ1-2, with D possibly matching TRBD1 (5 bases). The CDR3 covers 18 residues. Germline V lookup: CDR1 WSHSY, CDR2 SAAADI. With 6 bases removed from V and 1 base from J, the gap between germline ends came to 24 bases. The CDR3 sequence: CASSPVSVKQGNNYGYTF. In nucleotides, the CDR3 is TGCGCCAGCAGCCCAGTTTCGGTGAAGCAGGGCAATAACTATGGCTACACCTTC.

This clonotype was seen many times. The CDR3 reads CASSLATGYTGELFF. In DNA, the CDR3 is TGTGCCAGCAGCTTAGCGACAGGCTACACCGGGGAGCTGTTTTTT. This chain links TRBV7-9 with TRBJ2-2; a weak D match, TRBD1 (6 bases). The CDR3 is 15 amino acids. The V gene's germline CDR1 is SEHNR and CDR2 FQNEAQ (reference sequence). The V gene lost 0 bases and the J gene lost 3 bases, with 8 bases spanning the gap.

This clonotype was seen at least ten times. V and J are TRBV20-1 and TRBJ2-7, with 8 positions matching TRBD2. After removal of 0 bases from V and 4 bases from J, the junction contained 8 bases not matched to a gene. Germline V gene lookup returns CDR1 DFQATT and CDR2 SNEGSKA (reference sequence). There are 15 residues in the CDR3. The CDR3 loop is CSARDVLSGSYEQYF. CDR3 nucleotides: TGCAGTGCTAGAGATGTCCTGAGCGGGAGTTACGAGCAGTACTTC.

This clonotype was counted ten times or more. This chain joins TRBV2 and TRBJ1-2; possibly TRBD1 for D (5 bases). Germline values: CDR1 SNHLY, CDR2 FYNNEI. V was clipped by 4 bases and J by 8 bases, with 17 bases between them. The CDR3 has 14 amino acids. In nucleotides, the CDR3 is TGTGCCAGCAGTGGAGAGGGGCAAGGGAGAGGCTACACCTTC. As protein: CASSGEGQGRGYTF.

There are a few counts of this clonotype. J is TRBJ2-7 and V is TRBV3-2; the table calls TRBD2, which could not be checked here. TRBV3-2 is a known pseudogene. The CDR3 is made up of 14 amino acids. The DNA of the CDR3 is TGTGCCAGCAGCACTAGCGGGATTGGCTACGAGCAGCACTTC. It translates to CASSTSGIGYEQHF.

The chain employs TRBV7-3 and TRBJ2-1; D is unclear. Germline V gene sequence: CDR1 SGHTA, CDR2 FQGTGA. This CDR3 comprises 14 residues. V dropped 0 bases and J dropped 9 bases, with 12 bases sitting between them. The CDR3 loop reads CASSLTPSTGEQFF. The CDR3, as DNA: TGTGCCAGCAGCTTAACGCCCTCGACTGGTGAGCAGTTCTTC.

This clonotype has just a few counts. The CDR3 protein is CASSEDRYSTGELFF. DNA of the CDR3: TGTGCCAGCAGTGAGGACAGATATAGCACCGGGGAGCTGTTTTTT. The chain is built from TRBV6-1 and TRBJ2-2, with D possibly matching TRBD1 (6 bases). The CDR3 loop spans 15 amino acids. V shed 3 bases and J shed 4 bases, with 12 bases lying between them. The germline CDR1 and CDR2 sequences are MNHNS and SASEGT.

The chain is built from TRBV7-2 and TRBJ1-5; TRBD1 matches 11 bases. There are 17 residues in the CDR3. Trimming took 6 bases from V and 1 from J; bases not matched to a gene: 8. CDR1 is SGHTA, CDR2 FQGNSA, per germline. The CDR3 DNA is TGTGCCAGCAGTTACCGGACAGGGGGCGAGAGCAATCAGCCCCAGCATTTT. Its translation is CASSYRTGGESNQPQHF.

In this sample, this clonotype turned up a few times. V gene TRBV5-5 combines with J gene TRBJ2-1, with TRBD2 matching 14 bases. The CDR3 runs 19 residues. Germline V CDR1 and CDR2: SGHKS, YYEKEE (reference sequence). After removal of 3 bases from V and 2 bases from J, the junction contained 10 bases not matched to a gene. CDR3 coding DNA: TGTGCCAGCAGCTCCCCGGGACTAGCGGGAGTTGGGACCTACAATGAGCAGTTCTTC. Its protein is CASSSPGLAGVGTYNEQFF.

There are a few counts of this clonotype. The DNA of the CDR3 is TGTGCCAGCAGGCGGACTATCTCGGCTAACACCGGGGAGCTGTTTTTT. Translation: CASRRTISANTGELFF. V and J are TRBV27 and TRBJ2-2, with D possibly matching TRBD2 (6 bases). Germline V lookup: CDR1 MNHEY, CDR2 SMNVEV (reference sequence). Trimming removed 6 bases from V and 2 bases from J, with 16 bases in between. This CDR3 has 16 residues.

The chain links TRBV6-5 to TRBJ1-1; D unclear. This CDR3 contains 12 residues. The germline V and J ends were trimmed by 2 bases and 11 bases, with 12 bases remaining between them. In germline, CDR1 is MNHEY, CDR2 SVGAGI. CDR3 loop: CASSYQAPEAFF. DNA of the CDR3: TGTGCCAGCAGTTACCAGGCACCAGAGGCTTTCTTT.

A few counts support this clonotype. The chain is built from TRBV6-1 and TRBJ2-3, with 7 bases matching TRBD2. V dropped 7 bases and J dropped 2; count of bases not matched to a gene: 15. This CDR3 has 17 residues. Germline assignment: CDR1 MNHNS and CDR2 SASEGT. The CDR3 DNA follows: TGTGCCAGCACCCTAGAGATAGCGGGCCGTACCACAGATACGCAGTATTTT. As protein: CASTLEIAGRTTDTQYF.

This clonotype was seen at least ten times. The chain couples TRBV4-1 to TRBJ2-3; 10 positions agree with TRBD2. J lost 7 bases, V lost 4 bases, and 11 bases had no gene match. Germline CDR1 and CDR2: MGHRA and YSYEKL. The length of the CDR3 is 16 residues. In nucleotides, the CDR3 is TGCGCCAGCAGCCCCACCCCGAGCGGGAGGGGGAATACGCAGTATTTT. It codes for CASSPTPSGRGNTQYF.

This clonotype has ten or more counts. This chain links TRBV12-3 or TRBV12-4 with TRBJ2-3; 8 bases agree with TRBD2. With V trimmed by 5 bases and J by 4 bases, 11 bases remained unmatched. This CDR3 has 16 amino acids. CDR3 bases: TGTGCCAGCAGTCCTCGGACTAGCCCTATACCAGATACGCAGTATTTT. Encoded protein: CASSPRTSPIPDTQYF.